A single sample is the source of the 17 T cell receptor beta chains below, sequenced in a study of T cells in Graves' hyperthyroidism and ophthalmopathy. Amplification of TCR beta CDR3 regions was performed using RNA transcripts as template. The study used the HTBI primer set for a first-round RT-PCR of the TCR CDR3. A single record per CDR3 protein comes from TCRdb applying MiXCR to the multiplex PCR reads. This sample has 75,000 to 100,000 distinct CDR3 sequences, with over 50% found just once. The sample comprised blood. The source is a woman between 40 and 55 years old with Graves' hyperthyroidism.

The rearrangement joins TRBV7-9 to TRBJ1-2; 7 nucleotides line up with TRBD1. V dropped 3 bases and J dropped 4; count of bases not matched to a gene: 8. CDR3 length equals 15 residues. The germline V gene encodes CDR1 SEHNR and CDR2 FQNEAQ (reference sequence). CDR3 nucleotides: TGTGCCAGCAGCTTGGGAACGACAGGGAGCTATGGCTACACCTTC. Its translation is CASSLGTTGSYGYTF.

This clonotype has a count of ten or more. The rearrangement joins TRBV4-1 to TRBJ2-2; TRBD2 matches at 8 bases. Germline V gives CDR1 MGHRA, CDR2 YSYEKL. The V segment lost 0 bases and the J segment 1 base; nucleotides outside the gene matches: 4. The CDR3 consists of 17 residues. CDR3 nucleotide sequence: TGCGCCAGCAGCCAAGACACTAGCGGACTGAACACCGGGGAGCTGTTTTTT. Encoded protein: CASSQDTSGLNTGELFF.

Comment on this clonotype: The germline gene is not matched at one end of the junction; a read error may be the cause. The J gene is TRBJ1-1, the V gene TRBV29-1; D call uncertain. The length of the CDR3 is 13 residues. CDR1 and CDR2 from the germline V gene are SQVTM and ANQGSEA. This CDR3 reads CSVMGIMNTGAFF. The CDR3 coding sequence is TGCAGCGTGATGGGAATTATGAATACTGGAGCTTTCTTT.

For this clonotype: This may stem from a read error, because a much larger clone lies one nucleotide away. The V gene is TRBV7-2, the J gene TRBJ2-3, with D maybe TRBD2 (6 bases). CDR1 is SGHTA and CDR2 is FQGNSA in the germline V gene. CDR3 length: 15 residues. DNA of the CDR3: TGTGCCAGCAGCTTAAGCTCGGGAGTAGGAGATACGCAGTGTTTT. It encodes CASSLSSGVGDTQCF.

Points on this clonotype: The CDR3 does not close with the conserved phenylalanine or tryptophan, likely indicating a read error. V usage is TRBV12-3 or TRBV12-4 and J usage is TRBJ2-6; no reliable D call. Trimming removed 3 bases at V and 1 base at J, with 7 bases between. The CDR3 is 15 amino acids. The CDR3 sequence: CASSFDRSGANVLTP. For the CDR3, the DNA is TGTGCCAGCAGTTTTGACCGTTCTGGGGCCAACGTCCTGACTCCA.

J is TRBJ2-7 and V is TRBV9; D might be TRBD2 (6 bases). The CDR3 is 14 amino acids. The germline CDR1 and CDR2 sequences are SGDLS and YYNGEE. Trimming removed 2 bases at V and 6 bases at J, with 15 bases between. CDR3 nucleotide sequence: TGTGCCAGCAGCGTTGTCGGCGGGGCGGCCGAGCAGTACTTC. It specifies CASSVVGGAAEQYF.

The chain carries TRBV7-9 and TRBJ1-1; 10 bases align to TRBD1. The germline CDR1 and CDR2 sequences are SEHNR and FQNEAQ (reference sequence). The CDR3 runs 15 residues. The V segment lost 3 bases and the J segment 6 bases; nucleotides outside the gene matches: 7. The CDR3 DNA reads TGTGCCAGCAGCTTCACCGGGACAGGGGCTTCTGAAGCTTTCTTT. The encoded protein is CASSFTGTGASEAFF.

This clonotype was counted ten times or more. This sequence joins TRBV10-3 and TRBJ2-6; D is ambiguous. V lost 2 bases and J 5 bases, leaving 13 bases between the germline ends. This CDR3 has 16 residues. Germline CDR1 and CDR2: ENHRY and SYGVKD. The CDR3 loop is CAISENMLPWANVLTF. In nucleotides, the CDR3 is TGTGCCATCAGTGAGAATATGTTGCCTTGGGCCAACGTCCTGACTTTC.

By share, this clonotype ranks as medium-sized. V and J are TRBV10-3 and TRBJ1-6; TRBD1 is a possible D gene (5 bases). V was shortened by 3 bases and J by 10 bases, with 10 bases between the two germline ends. Germline V gives CDR1 ENHRY, CDR2 SYGVKD. This CDR3 spans 13 amino acids. The CDR3 DNA is TGTGCCATCAGTGACGGGGCCTTGTCACCCCTCCACTTT. It specifies CAISDGALSPLHF.

This clonotype was recorded at least ten times. CDR3 sequence (DNA): TGTGCCAGCAGCTTAGATATAGGGGTTCGAGGCACTGAAGCTTTCTTT. It encodes CASSLDIGVRGTEAFF. The chain has TRBV7-8 and TRBJ1-1, with a weak D call TRBD1 (5 bases). Trimming stripped 1 base from V and 4 bases from J, with 16 bases between. Germline V gives CDR1 SGHVS, CDR2 FQNEAQ. The CDR3 loop spans 16 amino acids.

This clonotype was seen many times. This rearrangement joins TRBV5-8 to TRBJ1-5; tentative D call: TRBD1 (6 bases). Trimming stripped 2 bases from V and 7 bases from J, with 13 bases between. This CDR3 contains 14 residues. Germline CDR1 SGHTS, CDR2 YDEGEE. The CDR3 nucleotides read TGTGCCAGCAGCTTAGGGGGGTCGGGACAGCCCCAGCATTTT. It specifies CASSLGGSGQPQHF.

This clonotype came up many times. The chain couples TRBV19 to TRBJ1-4, with TRBD1 as a possible D gene (6 bases). Germline CDR1 is LNHDA and CDR2 is SQIVND (reference sequence). The CDR3 contains 14 residues. Trimming removed 8 bases at V and 2 bases at J, with 12 bases between. CDR3: CASSQGITNEKLFF. CDR3 DNA sequence: TGTGCCAGTTCCCAGGGGATCACTAATGAAAAACTGTTTTTT.

The rearrangement joins TRBV7-9 to TRBJ2-5, with 10 bases that match TRBD2. CDR1 and CDR2 from the germline V gene are SEHNR and FQNEAQ (reference sequence). The J segment lost 1 base and the V segment lost 8 bases, leaving 7 bases of the junction unmatched. This CDR3 has 15 residues. CDR3 region: CASGLAGGLQETQYF. The CDR3 DNA sequence: TGTGCCAGCGGGTTAGCGGGAGGCCTCCAAGAGACCCAGTACTTC.

Notes on this clonotype: The junction does not match germline at one end; this may be a read error. The genes are TRBV7-3 and TRBJ1-2; a possible D gene is TRBD1 (5 bases). CDR3 length: 18 amino acids. Per the germline V gene, CDR1 is SGHTA and CDR2 is FQGTGA. CDR3 amino acids: CASSQDRGAYEQHYGYTF. For the CDR3, the DNA is TGCGCCAGCAGCCAAGATAGAGGGGCCTACGAGCAGCACTATGGCTACACCTTC.

Worth noting for this clonotype: Because the CDR3's place on the DNA is in doubt, the DNA is left out and the CDR3 is given as listed by TCRdb. The V and J genes are TRBV7-2 and TRBJ2-2. From its first to its last residue, the CDR3 has 14 amino acids. Germline loops: CDR1 SGHTA, CDR2 FQGNSA. CDR3 residues: CAGSLNRTPGSCFF.

This clonotype was seen many times. The chain carries TRBV20-1 and TRBJ1-1; TRBD1 is a possible D gene (6 bases). V lost 6 bases and J 1 base, leaving 15 bases between the germline ends. The CDR3 is 14 residues long. From germline, CDR1 is DFQATT and CDR2 SNEGSKA (reference sequence). This CDR3 is CSARTGLGNTEAFF. The DNA for the CDR3 is TGCAGTGCAAGAACAGGGTTGGGGAACACTGAAGCTTTCTTT.

This clonotype was detected ten times or more. This rearrangement joins TRBV7-9 to TRBJ2-2; D perhaps matches TRBD2 (5 bases). The CDR3 is made up of 15 amino acids. The germline V gene has CDR1 SEHNR and CDR2 FQNEAQ (reference sequence). V lost 4 bases and J 4 bases, leaving 13 bases between the germline ends. The CDR3 here is CASSSGKGLTGELFF. In nucleotides, the CDR3 is TGTGCCAGCAGCTCCGGGAAGGGCCTCACCGGGGAGCTGTTTTTT.